This T cell receptor beta chain was found in a study of control samples from healthy donors and cancer patients. This clone was found a few times. Trimming left V 0 bases short and J 1 base short, with 5 bases between. This CDR3 spans 13 amino acids. Using immunoSEQ multiplex PCR, the repertoire was profiled, and TCRdb retains in-frame clones only, with some absent. Counted here are about 130,000 clones, about nine tenths occurring once; the ten biggest clones make up 2% to 3%. The sequenced material came from blood. The clonotype originates from a man aged 35 to 55 in good health. The chain is built from TRBV5-7 and TRBJ2-7; D call uncertain. TRBV5-7 is an ORF; its function is uncertain. The CDR3 nucleotides read TGTGCCAGCAGCTTGGAGAGATCCTACGAGCAGTACTTC. It encodes CASSLERSYEQYF.